This is a list of T cell receptor beta chains from one sample in a study of cytomegalovirus exposure and HLA in healthy donors. Measured with immunoSEQ multiplex PCR; TCRdb has only the in-frame clones, and not every one. The data show fewer than 200,000 clones, with roughly 76% seen just once and just under 5% held by the top ten. The material sequenced was PBMCs. These receptors all stem from a woman between 18 and 29 years old in good health and CMV-seropositive. Each CDR3 is given with its conserved first and last residue. D genes are given only for firm matches. Clone sizes are given selectively: once, few, many, or a class where the clone is expanded.

d_gene | j_gene | abundance | v_gene | CDR3aa | CDR3nt
TRBD1 | TRBJ2-7 | - | TRBV28 | CASSLTGDTYEQYF | TGTGCCAGCAGTTTGACAGGGGATACCTACGAGCAGTACTTC
TRBD1 | TRBJ2-1 | - | TRBV28 | CASSLQGALDNEQFF | TGTGCCAGCAGTTTACAGGGGGCGCTCGACAATGAGCAGTTCTTC
- | TRBJ1-2 | - | TRBV10-3 | CAISEGSGYTF | TGTGCCATCAGTGAGGGGAGTGGCTACACCTTC
- | TRBJ2-7 | - | TRBV28 | CASETVAYEQYF | TGTGCCAGCGAGACAGTCGCCTACGAGCAGTACTTC
- | TRBJ2-7 | - | TRBV2 | CASSEVENEQYF | TGTGCCAGCAGTGAAGTTGAGAACGAGCAGTACTTC
- | TRBJ2-7 | - | TRBV29-1 | CSAPTGGGSPHEQYF | TGCAGCGCACCCACCGGCGGAGGGTCCCCCCACGAGCAGTACTTC
- | TRBJ2-2 | - | TRBV5-1 | CASSLAPGTYRDHTGELFF | TGCGCCAGCAGCTTGGCCCCCGGGACGTACAGGGATCACACCGGGGAGCTGTTTTTT
TRBD1 | TRBJ1-2 | - | TRBV28 | CASSPGQSYGYTF | TGTGCCAGCAGCCCGGGACAGAGTTATGGCTACACCTTC
- | TRBJ1-3 | once | TRBV18 | CASSPTQPLSGNTIYF | TGTGCCAGCTCACCCACACAGCCGCTCTCTGGAAACACCATATATTTT
- | TRBJ1-2 | once | TRBV5-6 | CASSLNSAYGYTF | TGTGCCAGCAGCTTGAACAGTGCCTATGGCTACACCTTC
- | TRBJ2-7 | - | TRBV18 | CASSPGGPGSTYEQYF | TGTGCCAGCTCACCCGGGGGACCAGGGTCGACCTACGAGCAGTACTTC
- | TRBJ1-3 | - | TRBV28 | CASSFELTGNTIYF | TGTGCCAGCAGTTTTGAGTTAACTGGAAACACCATATATTTT
TRBD2 | TRBJ2-2 | - | TRBV10-1 | CASSLAGDGTGELFF | TGCGCCAGCAGTCTAGCGGGGGACGGGACCGGGGAGCTGTTTTTT
TRBD2 | TRBJ2-1 | - | TRBV11-3 | CASSLGLAGEQFF | TGTGCCAGCAGCTTAGGCCTAGCGGGGGAGCAGTTCTTC
TRBD1 | TRBJ1-1 | few | TRBV7-9 | CASSLGQGDTEAFF | TGTGCCAGCAGCTTAGGACAGGGAGACACTGAAGCTTTCTTT
TRBD2 | TRBJ2-7 | - | TRBV13 | CASSPQLAGGNEQYF | TGTGCCAGCAGCCCCCAACTTGCGGGGGGCAACGAGCAGTACTTC
- | TRBJ2-7 | - | TRBV21-1 | CASSTAGTSGYEQYF | TGTGCCAGCAGCACCGCCGGGACTAGTGGCTACGAGCAGTACTTC
TRBD2 | TRBJ2-3 | - | TRBV7-9 | CASSSGLAPDTQYF | TGTGCCAGCAGCTCTGGACTAGCCCCAGATACGCAGTATTTT
TRBD1 | TRBJ1-4 | - | TRBV23-1 | CASSQSPRGQGIVKLFF | TGCGCCAGCAGTCAATCTCCGCGGGGACAGGGGATTGTAAAACTGTTTTTT
- | TRBJ2-7 | - | TRBV14 | CASSQAPSREQYF | TGTGCCAGCAGCCAAGCCCCGTCTAGGGAGCAGTACTTC
- | TRBJ1-4 | - | TRBV15 | CATSTRPSQNRDGLFF | TGTGCCACCAGCACACGACCATCACAGAACAGGGATGGACTGTTTTTT
- | TRBJ2-2 | - | TRBV30 | CAWSVGGNRELFF | TGTGCCTGGAGTGTTGGGGGGAACCGGGAGCTGTTTTTT
- | TRBJ1-4 | - | TRBV9 | CASSVREGEKLFF | TGTGCCAGCAGCGTCAGGGAAGGAGAAAAACTGTTTTTT
TRBD1 | TRBJ2-2 | - | TRBV11-2 | CASSPRGQDTGELFF | TGTGCCAGCAGCCCCAGGGGGCAAGACACCGGGGAGCTGTTTTTT
- | TRBJ1-1 | - | TRBV27 | CASSLSPPTGTEAFF | TGTGCCAGCAGTTTATCTCCCCCGACGGGCACTGAAGCTTTCTTT
- | TRBJ1-2 | - | TRBV6-5 | CASSSRRDKENYGYTF | TGTGCCAGCAGTTCCAGAAGGGACAAGGAGAACTATGGCTACACCTTC
TRBD1 | TRBJ2-2 | - | TRBV5-1 | CASSFTGAGTGELFF | TGCGCCAGCAGCTTCACAGGGGCGGGCACCGGGGAGCTGTTTTTT
- | TRBJ2-5 | - | TRBV27 | CASSPGNGLGETQYF | TGTGCCAGCAGTCCCGGGAATGGGTTAGGAGAGACCCAGTACTTC
- | TRBJ1-3 | - | TRBV18 | CASSPFLILPGNTIYF | TGTGCCAGCTCACCCTTTTTGATTCTACCTGGAAACACCATATATTTT
- | TRBJ1-2 | - | TRBV6-5 | CASSYLGARCCTF | TGTGCCAGCAGTTATTTGGGAGCCCGCTGTTGCACCTTC
- | TRBJ2-7 | - | TRBV7-6 | CASSLGGVLSEQYF | TGTGCCAGCAGCTTGGGAGGTGTTCTGAGCGAGCAGTACTTC
TRBD2 | TRBJ2-5 | - | TRBV7-9 | CASSSYYSGGSQETQYF | TGTGCCAGCAGCTCCTACTATAGCGGGGGGTCTCAAGAGACCCAGTACTTC
- | TRBJ2-1 | few | TRBV14 | CASSELGYWANEQFF | TGTGCCAGCAGCGAACTAGGATATTGGGCCAATGAGCAGTTCTTC
- | TRBJ1-6 | once | TRBV11-1 | CASSLDSEAGDSPLHF | TGTGCCAGCAGCTTAGATTCGGAAGCGGGGGATTCACCCCTCCACTTT
TRBD1 | TRBJ1-1 | - | TRBV28 | CASSLLGQGMPEAFF | TGTGCCAGCAGTTTATTGGGACAGGGGATGCCTGAAGCTTTCTTT
- | TRBJ1-2 | - | TRBV7-9 | CASTPRGYPNYGYTF | TGTGCCAGCACCCCTAGGGGGTATCCTAACTATGGCTACACCTTC
- | TRBJ1-4 | - | TRBV6-6 | CASSAYRDGKEKLFF | TGTGCCAGCAGTGCTTACAGGGATGGAAAGGAAAAACTGTTTTTT
- | TRBJ1-2 | - | TRBV28 | CASSFGTSPNYGYTF | TGTGCCAGCAGTTTCGGGACATCCCCTAACTATGGCTACACCTTC
- | TRBJ2-1 | - | TRBV6-6 | CASSFRGNDEQFF | TGTGCCAGCAGTTTTAGGGGTAACGATGAGCAGTTCTTC
- | TRBJ2-2 | few | TRBV19 | CASSIVEVAGELFF | TGTGCCAGTAGTATTGTAGAGGTTGCCGGGGAGCTGTTTTTT
- | TRBJ1-5 | - | TRBV19 | CASSAGGMGIYSNQPQHF | TGTGCCAGTAGTGCGGGGGGAATGGGGATTTATAGCAATCAGCCCCAGCATTTT
- | TRBJ1-1 | once | TRBV7-2 | CASSLATGFTEAFF | TGTGCCAGCAGCTTAGCAACAGGGTTCACTGAAGCTTTCTTT
TRBD1 | TRBJ2-7 | - | TRBV7-6 | CASSLTGQAAGSYEQYF | TGTGCCAGCAGCCTCACCGGACAGGCGGCGGGCTCCTACGAGCAGTACTTC
- | TRBJ1-6 | - | TRBV18 | CASSPGREWTSPLHF | TGTGCCAGCTCACCGGGCAGGGAATGGACCTCACCCCTCCACTTT
- | TRBJ1-3 | - | TRBV9 | CASSATQGYTGNTIYF | TGTGCCAGCAGCGCTACGCAGGGGTACACTGGAAACACCATATATTTT
- | TRBJ1-5 | - | TRBV2 | CASSGQSNQPQHF | TGTGCCAGCAGCGGACAGAGCAATCAGCCCCAGCATTTT
TRBD1 | TRBJ1-3 | - | TRBV5-1 | CASSFWDRKTSGNTIYF | TGCGCCAGCAGCTTCTGGGACAGAAAGACCTCTGGAAACACCATATATTTT
TRBD1 | TRBJ2-7 | - | TRBV28 | CASSPPRTGVGTYEQYF | TGTGCCAGCAGTCCCCCCAGGACAGGGGTGGGCACCTACGAGCAGTACTTC
- | TRBJ1-5 | once | TRBV15 | CATSRGGRMSNQPQHF | TGTGCCACCAGCAGAGGTGGGAGAATGAGCAATCAGCCCCAGCATTTT
TRBD1 | TRBJ1-5 | - | TRBV30 | CAWSSGTAAQYTPHF | TGTGCCTGGAGTTCTGGGACAGCGGCACAATATACCCCGCATTTT
TRBD1 | TRBJ1-1 | - | TRBV4-3 | CASSQQTGLGTEAFF | TGCGCCAGCAGCCAGCAGACAGGGTTGGGCACTGAAGCTTTCTTT